This T cell receptor (beta chain) was captured in a study of blood T cell repertoires in COVID-19. Overall study: Donors in the United States, Italy and Spain gave samples during acute or convalescent COVID-19. From T cells, B-cell-depleted T cells, or PBMCs came the material, which was cDNA or gDNA.

Germline lookup yields CDR1 LNHDA and CDR2 SQIVND (reference sequence). The CDR3 spans 14 residues. This clone was recorded only once. A junction boundary mismatches the germline segment, possibly from a read error. How the authors handled the data: The authors estimated nucleated cell counts from reference gene primer amplification. Using immunoSEQ multiplex PCR, the repertoire was profiled, and TCRdb retains in-frame clones only, with some absent. V and J calls and clone size are given by that table; D and trimming were obtained from the DNA. Found here are a few hundred thousand clones, approximately 89% of them singletons; the top ten hold 12%.

This chain joins TRBV19 and TRBJ2-5, with D maybe TRBD1 (6 bases). This receptor was obtained from an older woman with acute or convalescent COVID-19. The specimen was peripheral blood. The CDR3 is CASSINREGEAQYF. The CDR3 nucleotides are TGTGCCAGTAGTATCAACAGGGAAGGAGAGGCCCAGTACTTC.